The 10 T cell receptor beta chains below all came from one sample that was sequenced in a study of lung T cells in sarcoidosis with Löfgren's syndrome. TCRdb called the reads again in MiXCR, with one record for every CDR3 protein. The sample lists 7,000 to 9,000 distinct CDR3 sequences, under 25% occurring once. The sample taken for sequencing was CD4+ T cells from bronchoalveolar lavage fluid. These receptors came from a human donor with sarcoidosis (Löfgren's syndrome or another form), or a control subject (not recorded which).

The sample holds a few counts of this clonotype. The chain couples TRBV18 to TRBJ2-3, with a weak D call TRBD1 (6 bases). Germline V gene lookup returns CDR1 KGHSH and CDR2 LQKENI. The CDR3 totals 15 residues. V shed 6 bases and J shed 0 bases, with 13 bases lying between them. DNA of the CDR3: TGTGCCAGCTCGGCCGGGACAAGAAGCACAGATACGCAGTATTTT. Translating gives CASSAGTRSTDTQYF.

This clonotype is medium-sized by share. The J gene is TRBJ2-5, the V gene TRBV3-1; TRBD2 agrees at 9 bases. The CDR3 extends over 16 amino acids. V lost 4 bases to trimming and J lost 4 bases; unmatched junction nucleotides: 10. Germline-derived CDR1 and CDR2 are LGHDT and YNNKEL (reference sequence). The CDR3 sequence: CASSPRGAGGIETQYF. The CDR3 nucleotides are TGTGCCAGCAGCCCCCGGGGGGCGGGGGGGATAGAGACCCAGTACTTC.

This clonotype was picked up one time. A much larger clone sits a single nucleotide away, making a read error possible. The chain employs TRBV20-1 and TRBJ2-7; 7 bases are shared with TRBD1. Germline-derived CDR1 and CDR2 are DFQATT and SNEGSKA (reference sequence). This CDR3 contains 16 residues. CDR3 nucleotide sequence: TGCAGTGCTAGAGGAGCTTCAGGGGCCCAGGGGGACGAGCAGAACTTC. It yields the protein CSARGASGAQGDEQNF.

Details on this clonotype: This may stem from a read error, because a much larger clone lies one nucleotide away. The chain employs TRBV20-1 and TRBJ2-2; D might be TRBD2 (5 bases). This CDR3 region has 17 residues. V was cut by 4 bases and J by 0 bases, with 18 bases left in between. CDR1 and CDR2 from the germline V gene are DFQATT and SNEGSKA (reference sequence). The CDR3: CSAIKGQRASNTGELFF. As DNA, the CDR3 is TGCAGTGCTATTAAAGGGCAGAGGGCATCGAACACCGGGGAGCTGTTTTTT.

The rearrangement joins TRBV10-3 to TRBJ2-7, with 12 bases aligning to TRBD1. There are 16 residues in the CDR3. J lost 2 bases, V lost 4 bases, and 6 bases had no gene match. The germline V gene has CDR1 ENHRY and CDR2 SYGVKD. CDR3 bases: TGTGCCATCAGTGTCCCGGGACAGGGGGCTACCTACGAGCAGTACTTC. Amino acids: CAISVPGQGATYEQYF.

The J gene is TRBJ1-1, the V gene TRBV19; unclear D gene. V was pared by 6 bases and J by 0 bases, with 8 bases between. Germline CDR1 and CDR2: LNHDA and SQIVND (reference sequence). The CDR3 is made up of 13 amino acids. CDR3 residues: CASRSQLNTEAFF. CDR3 DNA sequence: TGTGCCAGTAGGAGCCAGCTGAACACTGAAGCTTTCTTT.

The chain has TRBV4-1 and TRBJ2-3, with TRBD2 identical over 11 bases. Germline loops: CDR1 MGHRA, CDR2 YSYEKL. V shed 2 bases and J 0 bases; nucleotides not matched to a gene: 10. The CDR3 is made up of 19 amino acids. The CDR3 sequence: CASSQPALTSGVSTDTQYF. CDR3 DNA sequence: TGCGCCAGCAGCCAACCGGCCTTGACTAGCGGGGTTAGCACAGATACGCAGTATTTT.

This clonotype showed up just a few times. The chain recombines TRBV3-1 with TRBJ2-2; D is uncertain. V was pared by 0 bases and J by 4 bases, with 6 bases between. The CDR3 runs to 14 residues. Germline CDR1 LGHDT, CDR2 YNNKEL (reference sequence). The DNA for the CDR3 is TGTGCCAGCAGCCAAGACGCGTTCACCGGGGAGCTGTTTTTT. Its protein is CASSQDAFTGELFF.

This chain uses TRBV20-1 with TRBJ2-7, with D perhaps assigned TRBD1 or TRBD2 (6 bases each). The CDR3 is 13 amino acids. V lost 6 bases and J 4 bases, leaving 16 bases between the germline ends. Germline assignment: CDR1 DFQATT and CDR2 SNEGSKA (reference sequence). The CDR3 bases are TGCAGTGCCAACCGGGGGCCTAAATACGAGCAGTACTTC. This sequence encodes CSANRGPKYEQYF.

The chain carries TRBV10-3 and TRBJ1-1; maybe TRBD1 (5 bases). The V gene lost 3 bases and the J gene lost 11 bases, with 19 bases spanning the gap. Per the germline V gene, CDR1 is ENHRY and CDR2 is SYGVKD. The CDR3 is made up of 14 amino acids. This chain's CDR3 is CAISDVDMNIEAFF. The CDR3 DNA is TGTGCCATCAGTGATGTGGACATGAACATTGAGGCTTTCTTT.